Sequencing of this T cell receptor beta chain was carried out in a study of blood T cell repertoires in COVID-19. Study-wide background: Some COVID-19 samples were acute and others convalescent; all came from the United States, Italy and Spain. In each case, the material was cDNA or gDNA derived from T cells, B-cell-depleted T cells, or PBMCs.

V was clipped by 5 bases and J by 4 bases, with 20 bases between them. The CDR3 loop spans 17 amino acids. Germline V gene sequence: CDR1 MDHEN, CDR2 SYDVKM. The repertoire was sequenced with immunoSEQ multiplex PCR; TCRdb's copy has only in-frame clones and lacks some. Altogether about 210,000 clones are present, around 81% being singletons, with the ten largest covering 0.95%. The rearrangement uses TRBV28 and TRBJ1-4, with no clear D. Sequenced sample: peripheral blood. The TCR sequence derives from a man aged 60-69 years with COVID-19, enrolled during active disease. Here the CDR3 reads CASSPPRKTTYNEKLFF. Written as DNA, the CDR3 is TGTGCCAGCAGTCCACCAAGAAAGACAACCTATAATGAAAAACTGTTTTTT.